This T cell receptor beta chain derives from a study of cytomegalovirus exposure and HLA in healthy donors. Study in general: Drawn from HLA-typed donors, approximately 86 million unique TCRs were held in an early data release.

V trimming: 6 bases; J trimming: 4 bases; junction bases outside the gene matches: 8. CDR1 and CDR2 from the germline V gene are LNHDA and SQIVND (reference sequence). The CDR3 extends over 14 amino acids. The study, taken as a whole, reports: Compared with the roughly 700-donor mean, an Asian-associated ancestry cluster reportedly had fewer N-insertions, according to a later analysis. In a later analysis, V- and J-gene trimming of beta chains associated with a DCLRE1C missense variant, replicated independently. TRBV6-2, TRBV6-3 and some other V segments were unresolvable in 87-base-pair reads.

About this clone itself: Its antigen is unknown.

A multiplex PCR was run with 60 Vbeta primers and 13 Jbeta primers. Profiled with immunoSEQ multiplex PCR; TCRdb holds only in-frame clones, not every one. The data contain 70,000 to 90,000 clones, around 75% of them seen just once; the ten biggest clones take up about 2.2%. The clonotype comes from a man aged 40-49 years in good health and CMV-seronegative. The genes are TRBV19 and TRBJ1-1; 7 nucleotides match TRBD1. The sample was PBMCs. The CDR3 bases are TGTGCCAGTAGGATGGAGGGGGCGAGCACTGAAGCTTTCTTT. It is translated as CASRMEGASTEAFF.